The text below deals with one TCR beta chain. Antigen: not known. This specimen comes from a study of T-cell memory formation after mild COVID-19. This CDR3 spans 12 amino acids. Germline lookup yields CDR1 MNHNY and CDR2 SVGAGI (reference sequence). V trimming: 8 bases; J trimming: 3 bases; junction bases outside the gene matches: 4. TCRdb analysed the 5' RACE reads with MiXCR anew, one entry per CDR3 protein. This table holds about 360,000 distinct CDR3 sequences, approximately 15% found once. Study results and caveats: Cross-reactive memory apparently joined, as some responding clones appeared in pre-infection memory. CD4+ contracting clones were found mainly in CM and EM, and CD8+ ones in EMRA.

Sequenced material: PBMCs or a T cell subset sorted from them (not recorded which). The chain carries TRBV6-6 and TRBJ2-7; 7 bases agree with TRBD1. The TCR sequence derives from a man aged 18-30 years who had mild COVID-19 (a few samples of this study predate the infection). Cell type and time point are not known. The DNA for the CDR3 is TGTGCCAGCGGGGGACAGCTCTACGAGCAGTACTTC. Protein sequence: CASGGQLYEQYF.